The T cell receptor beta chain under discussion was sequenced for a study of radiation and T cells in renal cell carcinoma. Notes on the study in general: Top tumor clonotypes rose in blood 2 weeks post-radiation, then contracted.

Clones were read by immunoSEQ multiplex PCR, and TCRdb kept only the in-frame ones, dropping some. The sample yields some 150,000 clones, about 88% seen once. For this clone: As yet, its antigen is unknown.

V was trimmed by 2 bases and J by 1 base, leaving 12 bases between them. Germline CDR1 reads MNHNS; CDR2 reads SASEGT. CDR3 length: 15 amino acids. Regarding time point: baseline pretreatment blood. The treatment denotes: 15 Gy SBRT to primary tumor, nephrectomy 4 weeks later. This receptor was taken from a woman between 45 and 60 years old with renal cell carcinoma. The chain links TRBV6-1 to TRBJ2-7; D possibly corresponds to TRBD2 (5 bases). Sequencing used blood, obtained from a patient whose treatment included radiotherapy and nephrectomy. The CDR3 loop is CASSESGFRSYEQYF. For the CDR3, the DNA is TGTGCCAGCAGTGAATCGGGATTTAGATCCTACGAGCAGTACTTC.